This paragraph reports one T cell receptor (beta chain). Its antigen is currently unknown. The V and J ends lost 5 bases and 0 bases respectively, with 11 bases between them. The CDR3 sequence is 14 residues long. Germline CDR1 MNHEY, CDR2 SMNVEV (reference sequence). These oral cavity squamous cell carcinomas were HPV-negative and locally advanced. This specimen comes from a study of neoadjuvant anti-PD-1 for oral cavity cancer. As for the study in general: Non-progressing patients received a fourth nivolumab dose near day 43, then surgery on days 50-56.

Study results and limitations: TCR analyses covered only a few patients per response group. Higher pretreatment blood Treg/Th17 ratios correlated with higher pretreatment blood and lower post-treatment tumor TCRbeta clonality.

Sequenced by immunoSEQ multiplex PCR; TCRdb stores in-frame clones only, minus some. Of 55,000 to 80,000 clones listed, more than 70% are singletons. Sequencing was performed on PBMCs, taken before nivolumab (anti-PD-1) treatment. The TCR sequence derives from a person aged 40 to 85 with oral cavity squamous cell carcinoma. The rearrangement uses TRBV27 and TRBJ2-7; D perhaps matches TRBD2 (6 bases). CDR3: CASSGTPSSYEQYF. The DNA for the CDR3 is TGTGCCAGCAGTGGGACTCCGAGCTCCTACGAGCAGTACTTC.